This passage covers 22 T cell receptor beta chains from one sample sequenced in a study of T cells after yellow fever vaccination. One entry per CDR3 protein results from TCRdb running MiXCR on the 5' RACE reads. This table holds just over 300,000 distinct CDR3 sequences, roughly 4% found once. The specimen was PBMCs, collected on the day of the yellow fever booster vaccination. The receptors come from a man in his late teens or twenties who received the YFV17D yellow fever vaccine.

This clonotype was observed many times. This chain joins TRBV5-1 and TRBJ1-2, with D hard to call. CDR3 length: 15 amino acids. The V and J ends lost 6 bases and 4 bases respectively, with 19 bases between them. Germline CDR1 reads SGHRS; CDR2 reads YFSETQ. CDR3 region: CASIVNPTSRYGYTF. In nucleotides, the CDR3 is TGCGCCAGCATCGTAAACCCAACTTCACGCTATGGCTACACCTTC.

This clonotype came up many times. This sequence joins TRBV10-3 and TRBJ1-2; weak D call: TRBD1 (5 bases). Germline CDR1 reads ENHRY; CDR2 reads SYGVKD. This CDR3 has 12 amino acids. V was shortened by 11 bases and J by 2 bases, with 12 bases between the two germline ends. The CDR3: CAAEGQNYGYTF. The CDR3 DNA reads as TGTGCCGCTGAGGGGCAGAACTATGGCTACACCTTC.

This clonotype was observed a few times. The V call is TRBV6-6, the J call TRBJ1-5; TRBD1 matches 10 bases. Germline CDR1 reads MNHNY; CDR2 reads SVGAGI (reference sequence). The CDR3 length is 19 residues. The V gene end was trimmed by 0 bases and the J gene end by 1 base; junction bases not matched to a gene: 9. CDR3 loop: CASSYSLGQGLRSNQPQHF. The CDR3 coding sequence is TGTGCCAGCAGTTACTCGCTGGGACAGGGGCTAAGGAGCAATCAGCCCCAGCATTTT.

This clonotype appeared a few times. The V and J genes are TRBV4-2 and TRBJ2-3, with D unresolved. Deletions cut 7 bases from V and 3 bases from J, with 23 bases between. The CDR3 has 17 amino acids. Germline V lookup: CDR1 LGHNA, CDR2 YNFKEQ. DNA of the CDR3: TGTGCCAGCACCCTGCCCCGGACCTCTCGGATGACAGATACGCAGTATTTT. This encodes CASTLPRTSRMTDTQYF.

The chain combines TRBV20-1 with TRBJ2-2; the match to TRBD1 covers 9 bases. Germline V gene sequence: CDR1 DFQATT, CDR2 SNEGSKA (reference sequence). The CDR3 has 14 amino acids. V trimming: 1 base; J trimming: 6 bases; junction bases outside the gene matches: 3. CDR3 loop: CSARGDRAAGELFF. CDR3 bases: TGCAGTGCTAGAGGGGACAGGGCCGCCGGGGAGCTGTTTTTT.

This clonotype was observed a handful of times. The chain couples TRBV4-3 to TRBJ1-3; 7 bases are a match to TRBD1. Germline values: CDR1 LGHNA, CDR2 YSLEER. Trimming removed 4 bases from V and 1 base from J; junction bases left unmatched: 7. This CDR3 is built from 16 residues. CDR3 protein: CASSRAGGNSGNTIYF. The CDR3 nucleotides read TGCGCCAGCAGCCGGGCAGGGGGAAATTCTGGAAACACCATATATTTT.

In this sample, this clonotype turned up many times. V is TRBV4-3 and J is TRBJ1-2; D gene uncertain. This CDR3 region has 13 residues. Trimming took 0 bases from V and 5 from J, leaving 7 bases between them. Looked up from germline, CDR1 is LGHNA and CDR2 is YSLEER. This CDR3 reads CASSQESHYGYTF. DNA of the CDR3: TGCGCCAGCAGCCAAGAATCGCATTATGGCTACACCTTC.

This clonotype occurred many times. The V gene is TRBV29-1, the J gene TRBJ2-1; D might be TRBD1 (6 bases). This CDR3 has 13 amino acids. Germline V lookup: CDR1 SQVTM, CDR2 ANQGSEA. Trimming shortened V by 7 bases and J by 3 bases, and 13 bases separated the two germline ends. In DNA form, the CDR3 reads TGCAGCGCCGGAGACAGGAACTACAATGAGCAGTTCTTC. Residues: CSAGDRNYNEQFF.

The genes are TRBV10-3 and TRBJ1-3, with 7 nucleotides matching TRBD1. This CDR3 has 17 residues. Germline V gives CDR1 ENHRY, CDR2 SYGVKD. J gave up 0 bases and V 4 bases, and 9 bases lay outside the gene matches. The CDR3 sequence is CAISGPMGQSSGNTIYF. The CDR3 nucleotides read TGTGCCATCAGTGGGCCGATGGGACAGAGCTCTGGAAACACCATATATTTT.

This clonotype has just a few counts. The V gene is TRBV6-5, the J gene TRBJ2-3; D might be TRBD2 (5 bases). The CDR3 length is 16 residues. CDR1 and CDR2 from the germline V gene are MNHEY and SVGAGI. Trimming took off 0 bases at V and 5 bases at J, with 15 bases between the two ends. CDR3 DNA sequence: TGTGCCAGCAGTTACTCCTCCAACCCCCGGGGAGATACGCAGTATTTT. Translating gives CASSYSSNPRGDTQYF.

At least ten counts were recorded for this clonotype. The chain links TRBV7-2 to TRBJ1-1, with D hard to call. The CDR3 runs to 14 residues. Germline V gene lookup returns CDR1 SGHTA and CDR2 FQGNSA. V was trimmed by 1 base and J by 6 bases, leaving 12 bases between them. CDR3 sequence: CASSLDAGWSEAFF. In DNA form, the CDR3 reads TGTGCCAGCAGCTTAGATGCGGGATGGTCTGAAGCTTTCTTT.

This clonotype came up a few times. CDR3 protein: CAIRARVDGKSPLHF. The DNA of the CDR3 is TGTGCCATCAGGGCCCGAGTGGATGGGAAATCACCCCTCCACTTT. The V call is TRBV10-3, the J call TRBJ1-6; no clear D gene. CDR3 length equals 15 residues. Germline assignment: CDR1 ENHRY and CDR2 SYGVKD. Trimming took off 6 bases at V and 10 bases at J, with 19 bases between the two ends.

This clonotype has a handful of counts. CDR3 sequence (DNA): TGTGCCAGCAGCTGGGTTGGTCCAGATACGCAGTATTTT. Amino acid sequence: CASSWVGPDTQYF. The chain couples TRBV7-9 to TRBJ2-3; D gene ambiguous. The CDR3 length is 13 residues. Looked up from germline, CDR1 is SEHNR and CDR2 is FQNEAQ (reference sequence). V lost 4 bases to trimming and J lost 4 bases, with 9 bases between them. Full variable domain (missing parts from reference TRBV7-9 and TRBJ2-3): DTGVSQNPRHKITKRGQNVTFRCDPISEHNRLYWYRQTLGQGPEFLTYFQNEAQLEKSRLLSDRFSAERPKGSFSTLEIQRTEQGDSAMYLCASSWVGPDTQYFGPGTRLTVL.

This clonotype turned up a few times. V usage is TRBV11-3 and J usage is TRBJ1-4, with 7 bases fitting TRBD1. With V trimmed by 5 bases and J by 5 bases, 17 bases remained unmatched. The CDR3 is made up of 18 amino acids. In germline, CDR1 is SGHNT, CDR2 YENEEA. The CDR3 bases are TGTGCCAGCAGCCGGGGCAAACAGGGGCCGAACGTGAATGAAAAACTGTTTTTT. Translating gives CASSRGKQGPNVNEKLFF.

Many counts were recorded for this clonotype. The chain joins TRBV7-8 to TRBJ1-2; no clear D. Germline V gene data show CDR1 as SGHVS and CDR2 as FQNEAQ. The CDR3 extends over 13 amino acids. Trimming cost V 5 bases and J 1 base, with 8 bases left between them. The CDR3 DNA sequence: TGTGCCAGCAGCCCGTCAGTTAACTATGGCTACACCTTC. Encoded protein: CASSPSVNYGYTF. Looking up the rest from reference TRBV7-8 and TRBJ1-2 gives the full variable domain: GAGVSQSPRYKVAKRGQDVALRCDPISGHVSLFWYQQALGQGPEFLTYFQNEAQLDKSGLPSDRFFAERPEGSVSTLKIQRTQQEDSAVYLCASSPSVNYGYTFGSGTRLTVV.

This clonotype appeared many times. The chain links TRBV5-1 to TRBJ2-1; 12 nucleotides line up with TRBD2. Germline values: CDR1 SGHRS, CDR2 YFSETQ. The CDR3 has 15 amino acids. V gave up 4 bases and J gave up 7 bases; unmatched junction bases: 6. The CDR3 reads CASSRTSGGLNEQFF. DNA of the CDR3: TGCGCCAGCAGCCGAACTAGCGGGGGGCTAAATGAGCAGTTCTTC.

In this sample, this clonotype turned up many times. V and J are TRBV7-2 and TRBJ1-1; no definite D call. The germline V gene encodes CDR1 SGHTA and CDR2 FQGNSA. There are 14 residues in the CDR3. The V and J ends lost 0 bases and 5 bases respectively, with 10 bases between them. The CDR3 bases are TGTGCCAGCAGCTTAGCGCGGGATGTTACTGAAGCTTTCTTT. This translates into CASSLARDVTEAFF. Full variable domain (outside the CDR3, taken from reference TRBV7-2 and TRBJ1-1): GAGVSQSPSNKVTEKGKDVELRCDPISGHTALYWYRQSLGQGLEFLIYFQGNSAPDKSGLPSDRFSAERTGGSVSTLTIQRTQQEDSAVYLCASSLARDVTEAFFGQGTRLTVV.

This clonotype was detected only a few times. The chain carries TRBV5-6 and TRBJ2-7, with D unresolved. V lost 2 bases and J lost 0, with 9 bases in between. This CDR3 region has 14 residues. CDR1 is SGHDT and CDR2 is YYEEEE in the germline V gene. The CDR3 DNA follows: TGTGCCAGCAGCTTCCGGGCGACCTCCTACGAGCAGTACGTC. Encoded protein: CASSFRATSYEQYV.

The chain recombines TRBV5-1 with TRBJ2-1, with D perhaps TRBD2 (6 bases). V was cut by 0 bases and J by 5 bases, with 12 bases left in between. CDR1 and CDR2 (germline): SGHRS, YFSETQ. This CDR3 spans 15 amino acids. Written as DNA, the CDR3 is TGCGCCAGCAGCTTGGGGAGGGGACGGGACAATGAGCAGTTCTTC. It codes for CASSLGRGRDNEQFF.

This clonotype has only a few counts. The J gene is TRBJ1-2, the V gene TRBV20-1, with 7 bases matching TRBD1. Trimming took 6 bases from V and 6 from J; bases not matched to a gene: 16. This CDR3 contains 15 residues. CDR1 DFQATT and CDR2 SNEGSKA come from the germline V gene (reference sequence). The CDR3 nucleotides are TGCAGTGCGCCCCAGGGGAGGGGGCGCCAAGATGGCTACACCTTC. This codes for CSAPQGRGRQDGYTF.

This clonotype was counted many times. CDR3 bases: TGCGCCAGCAGCTCTGAAAGCGGGGATGACGGGGAGACCCAGTACTTC. Translation: CASSSESGDDGETQYF. The chain carries TRBV4-1 and TRBJ2-5; 7 bases match TRBD2. Trimming removed 5 bases from V and 5 bases from J; junction bases left unmatched: 14. Germline V gene lookup returns CDR1 MGHRA and CDR2 YSYEKL. The CDR3 runs 16 residues.

There are many counts of this clonotype. V usage is TRBV7-2 and J usage is TRBJ2-1; D possibly corresponds to TRBD2 (6 bases). Trimming left V 2 bases short and J 12 bases short, with 14 bases between. The CDR3 has 13 residues. From germline, CDR1 is SGHTA and CDR2 FQGNSA. CDR3 loop: CASSLPPRAGQFF. For the CDR3, the DNA is TGTGCCAGCAGCTTACCCCCTCGAGCGGGGCAGTTCTTC.